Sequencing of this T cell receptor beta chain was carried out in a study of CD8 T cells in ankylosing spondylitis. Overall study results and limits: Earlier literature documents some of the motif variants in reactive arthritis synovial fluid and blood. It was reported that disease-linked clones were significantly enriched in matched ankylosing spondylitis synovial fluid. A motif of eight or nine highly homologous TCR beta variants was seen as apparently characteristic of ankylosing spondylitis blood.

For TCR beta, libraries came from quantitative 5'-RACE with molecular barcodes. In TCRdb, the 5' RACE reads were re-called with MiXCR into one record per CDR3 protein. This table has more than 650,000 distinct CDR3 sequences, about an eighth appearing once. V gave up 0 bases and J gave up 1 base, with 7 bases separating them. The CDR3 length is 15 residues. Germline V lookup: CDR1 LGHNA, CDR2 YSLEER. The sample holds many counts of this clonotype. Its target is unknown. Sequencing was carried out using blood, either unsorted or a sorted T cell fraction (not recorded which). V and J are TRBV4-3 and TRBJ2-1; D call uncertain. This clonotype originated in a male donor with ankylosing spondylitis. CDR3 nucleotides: TGCGCCAGCAGCCAAGATCTGCGGTCCTACAATGAGCAGTTCTTC. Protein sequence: CASSQDLRSYNEQFF.